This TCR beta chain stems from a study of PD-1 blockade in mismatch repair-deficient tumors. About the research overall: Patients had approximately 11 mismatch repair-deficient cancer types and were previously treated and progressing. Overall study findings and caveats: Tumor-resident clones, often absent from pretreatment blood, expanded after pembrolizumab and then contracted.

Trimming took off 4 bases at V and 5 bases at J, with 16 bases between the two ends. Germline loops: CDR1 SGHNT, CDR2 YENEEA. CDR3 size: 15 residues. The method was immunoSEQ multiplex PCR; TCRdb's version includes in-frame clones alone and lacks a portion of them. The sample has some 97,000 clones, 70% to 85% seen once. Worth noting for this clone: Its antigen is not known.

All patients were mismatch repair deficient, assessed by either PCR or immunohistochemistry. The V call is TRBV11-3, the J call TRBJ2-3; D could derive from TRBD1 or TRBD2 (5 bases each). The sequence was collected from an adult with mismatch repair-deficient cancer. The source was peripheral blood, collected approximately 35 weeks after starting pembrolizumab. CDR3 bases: TGTGCCAGCAGCTCAGGGATCCTTGGAGGAGATACGCAGTATTTT. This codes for CASSSGILGGDTQYF.